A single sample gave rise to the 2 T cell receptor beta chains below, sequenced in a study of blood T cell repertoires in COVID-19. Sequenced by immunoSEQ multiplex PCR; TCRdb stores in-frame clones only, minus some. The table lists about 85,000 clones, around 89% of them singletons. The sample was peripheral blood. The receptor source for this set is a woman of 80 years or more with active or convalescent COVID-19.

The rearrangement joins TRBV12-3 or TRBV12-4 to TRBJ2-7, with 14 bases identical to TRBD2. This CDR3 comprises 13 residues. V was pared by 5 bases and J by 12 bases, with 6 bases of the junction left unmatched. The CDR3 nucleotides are TGTGCCAGCAGTCCTGGACTAGCGGGAGGAGCGTACTTC. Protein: CASSPGLAGGAYF.

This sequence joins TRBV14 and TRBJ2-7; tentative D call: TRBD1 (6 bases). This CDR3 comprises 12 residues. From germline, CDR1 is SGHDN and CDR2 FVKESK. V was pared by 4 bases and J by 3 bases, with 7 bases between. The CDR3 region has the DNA TGTGCCAGCAGCCCGACAGGCTACGAGCAGTACTTC. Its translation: CASSPTGYEQYF.